This TCR beta chain was sequenced in a study of vaccination effects on CD4 cells after COVID-19 (dated by TCRdb to 2022 to 2024). About the full investigation: The ViraFEST assay stimulated PBMC with viral peptide pools and then used TCR sequencing to identify antigen-specific CD4+ T cell clonotypes by expansion. Post-vaccine samples across the study were collected a median of 72 days after the second dose, with a range of 14 to 241. Roughly 1.9 million PBMC per well were cultured with about 9.6 ug/ml peptides in IMDM containing 5% human AB serum, approximately 9.1 IU/ml IL-2 and gentamicin. The study compared SARS-CoV-2 spike-specific CD4+ TCR repertoires before and after mRNA vaccination in COVID-19 convalescent patients and infection-naive vaccine recipients. A total of more than 8 COVID-19 convalescent patients and a few SARS-CoV-2-naive healthy vaccine recipients were included in the full study. The Oncomine TCR Beta short-read assay on an Illumina iSeq 100 was used to sequence cultures from other donors in the study.

To prepare the library, the immunoSEQ multiplex PCR assay was applied. DNA from the cultured and isolated CD4+ T cells underwent TCR beta CDR3 sequencing. Processing in the source paper ran as follows. The analysis removed non-productive TCR sequences, trimmed reads to the CDR3 region, and retained only CDR3s that were 7 or more amino acids long. The MANAFEST web app was used to identify antigen-specific clonotypes by comparing expansion in peptide wells with expansion in reference cultures. To be called positive, a clone needed expansion at FDR<0.05 compared with the reference and with all other wells, an odds ratio greater than 5, and a frequency greater than 0.1% in two replicate wells. A clonotype was called cross-reactive if it was significantly expanded both in SARS-CoV-2 spike wells and in at least one common cold coronavirus spike condition. Using the stringdist R package, CDR3 similarity was measured by Levenshtein distance, and unrooted trees were constructed with ape in R 3.6.1. The table comes from immuneACCESS by way of TCRdb, which keeps in-frame sequences with V and J called. Part of the clones is missing from these tables; in studies checked, under half for an unresolved V gene and the rest for unknown reasons. Clonal size and the V and J genes are those of that table, whereas D and trimming came from the DNA. This sample lists roughly 41,000 clones; about 70% were detected once. The top ten clonotypes cover roughly 8% of the sample.

After more than 9 days of culture, CD4+ T cells were isolated with the EasySep CD4+ T cell isolation kit. Each participant got two doses of an mRNA SARS-CoV-2 vaccine, either BNT162b2 or mRNA-1273. Negative nucleocapsid antibody results before and after vaccination confirmed that the healthy vaccine recipients had no prior SARS-CoV-2 infection. Half of the culture medium was replaced with fresh IL-2-containing medium on days 3 and 7. Unless noted otherwise, every peptide stimulation condition was cultured in triplicate wells. Using Ficoll-Paque Plus gradient centrifugation, PBMC were separated from whole blood and then either used fresh or cryopreserved at -140C. The QIAamp micro DNA kit was used to extract genomic DNA from the cultured CD4+ T cells. General findings and caveats noted by the study authors: In healthy vaccine recipients, vaccine-induced clones were almost all SARS-CoV-2 mono-reactive, with only 1 of 255 cross-reactive with common cold coronaviruses. At late post-vaccination timepoints, both infection-induced and vaccine-induced clones showed marked clonal contraction, consistent with waning T cell responses. The study was limited by a small number of convalescent patients and lacked early post-infection timepoints.

The junction shows trimming of 8 bases on V and 7 bases on J, and the gene matches do not reach 9 bases of it. CDR1 KGHSH and CDR2 LQKENI were looked up in the germline V gene. From the cysteine up to the phenylalanine, the CDR3 has a length of 15 residues. Only the CDR3 DNA stays, 45 bases, in frame from base 1. This clone was recorded a few times. Its antigen has not been determined. The input lacks base qualities; no much larger clone sits a single base away. This material consisted of CD4+ T cells from PBMCs cultured without peptide, taken after COVID-19 vaccination. The chain couples TRBV18 to TRBJ2-1; 12 junctional bases match TRBD2. The sequence derives from a human donor who received a COVID-19 vaccine. The nucleotide sequence is given as TGTGCCAGCGCACAGTCTAGCGGGAGGGGAAATGAGCAGTTCTTC. Its protein product is CASAQSSGRGNEQFF.